This TCR beta chain appears in the sequencing data of a study of response to subunit inactivated influenza vaccine. Overall study findings and caveats: After each seasonal influenza vaccination, few new T cells are recruited, the authors suggested.

TCRdb re-derived calls from the RT-PCR reads in MiXCR, one entry per CDR3 protein. Of roughly 170,000 distinct CDR3 sequences listed, nearly 9.5% are singletons. There are many counts of this clonotype. The antigen remains unidentified. Source: non-naive T cells sorted from PBMCs, taken on the day of vaccination. The clonotype originates from a man between 45 and 60 years old who received an inactivated influenza vaccine.

CDR3 sequence reads: CASGLDGYNQPQHF. Here the CDR3 DNA reads TGTGCCAGCGGCCTGGACGGGTACAATCAGCCCCAGCATTTT. The V and J genes are TRBV28 and TRBJ1-5; D not resolved. Germline-derived CDR1 and CDR2 are MDHEN and SYDVKM. This CDR3 spans 14 amino acids. V was clipped by 8 bases and J by 3 bases, with 14 bases between them.